This is a list of T cell receptor beta chains from one sample in a study of post-analysis software for immune sequencing data. TCRdb recomputed calls from the PCR reads with MiXCR, one row per CDR3 protein. Seen here are over 700,000 distinct CDR3 sequences, about 27% observed once, and the top ten hold 0.56%. The sequenced sample consisted of blood. The receptors derive from a girl between 5 and 17 years old with multiple sclerosis. CDR3s leave out the opening cysteine and the closing phenylalanine or tryptophan. Clone size is shown for a subset of rows, as once, few, many or a class of expanded clone.

clone size	J gene	CDR3 length	V gene	CDR3 protein
few	TRBJ2-5	14	TRBV5-5	ASSPEGLPTWETQY
few	TRBJ1-1	12	TRBV20-1	SARGRTGNTEAF
NA	TRBJ2-1	9	TRBV5-1	ASSLLYEQF
NA	TRBJ1-1	12	TRBV6-6	ASTPGRLNTEAF
many	TRBJ2-1	12	TRBV29-1	SVAPRGIHNEQF
NA	TRBJ1-1	15	TRBV5-1	ASSFRQGAERRTEAF
NA	TRBJ2-1	9	TRBV28	ATVGASEQF
NA	TRBJ2-2	13	TRBV6-2/TRBV6-3	ASSSSGGDTGELF
NA	TRBJ1-5	13	TRBV2	ASSVEGDSNQPQH
NA	TRBJ2-3	15	TRBV7-9	ASSLYAGSYSTDTQY
NA	TRBJ1-2	12	TRBV6-1	ASSLTSRLYGYT
few	TRBJ1-6	13	TRBV4-3	ASSPTQGHNSPLH
few	TRBJ2-5	13	TRBV24-1	ATSETGTAQETQY
NA	TRBJ1-2	11	TRBV20-1	SAYPGQRYGYT
NA	TRBJ1-4	13	TRBV5-4	ASSPAGQLNEKLF
many	TRBJ2-5	14	TRBV28	ASSSPSGKNQETQY
NA	TRBJ2-7	12	TRBV29-1	SVVGSRSSYEQY
few	TRBJ2-5	12	TRBV6-1	ASSESDNQETQY
NA	TRBJ1-6	16	TRBV9	ASSNQGRFQGSQSPLH
few	TRBJ1-2	11	TRBV7-2	ASSLQGFSGYT
NA	TRBJ2-3	14	TRBV7-2	ASSARLAGGTDAQY
few	TRBJ2-7	12	TRBV20-1	SARPGQHPYEQY
NA	TRBJ1-1	12	TRBV3-1	ASSHEFGTLGAF
NA	TRBJ2-7	11	TRBV25-1	ASIKGGEYEQY
few	TRBJ1-4	14	TRBV12-3/TRBV12-4	ASSLRGGGYNEKLF
NA	TRBJ1-2	10	TRBV29-1	SVQGGDYGYT